The sequence of this TCR beta chain was determined in a study of blood T cell repertoires in COVID-19. This clone was detected only a few times. Sequenced by immunoSEQ multiplex PCR; TCRdb stores in-frame clones only, minus some. The data contain about 200,000 clones, around 92% of them singletons. Germline loops: CDR1 LNHNV, CDR2 YYDKDF (reference sequence). This CDR3 is built from 16 residues. J was trimmed by 3 bases and V by 5 bases; bases with no gene match: 7. The clonotype was recovered from a young woman who had recovered from COVID-19. The V call is TRBV15, the J call TRBJ2-1; 10 bases agree with TRBD1. Sequencing was carried out using PBMCs or T cells enriched from blood (not recorded which). The CDR3 spells CATSVRTGGNYNEQFF. The CDR3 DNA reads as TGTGCCACCAGCGTACGGACAGGGGGAAACTACAATGAGCAGTTCTTC.